This record concerns one T cell receptor (beta chain) sequence. From the 5' RACE reads, TCRdb called clonotypes with MiXCR, one entry per CDR3 protein. The sample lists 400,000 or so distinct CDR3 sequences, 15% to 20% occurring once. The data are from a study of T-cell memory formation after mild COVID-19. Whole-study context: Largely donor-specific sequence clusters came from a couple of donors.

CDR3 length equals 14 residues. The sample taken for sequencing was PBMCs or a T cell subset sorted from them (not recorded which). The source of this sequence is an adult woman who had mild COVID-19 (a few samples of this study predate the infection). Cell type and time point are not known. The gene calls are TRBV21-1 and TRBJ2-3; the listed D gene, TRBD2, was not tested against the DNA. TRBV21-1 represents a pseudogene. CDR3 region: CASSKGESTDTQYF. The CDR3 coding sequence is TGTGCCAGCAGCAAAGGGGAGAGCACAGATACGCAGTATTTT.